The entry below describes one T cell receptor beta chain. Its specificity is not known. This sample is drawn from a study of siplizumab effects on memory and regulatory T cells. Overall study results and limits: Proof of suppressive function in proliferating Tregs from siplizumab cultures was not established. Memory cells seemed less diverse than naive T cells, which seemed major alloresponse contributors.

CDR1 and CDR2 (germline): ENHRY, SYGVKD. There are 15 residues in the CDR3. The V gene end was trimmed by 7 bases and the J gene end by 7 bases; junction bases not matched to a gene: 11. The method was immunoSEQ multiplex PCR; TCRdb's version includes in-frame clones alone and lacks a portion of them. The sample consists of about 69,000 clones, around nine tenths of them appearing once. V and J are TRBV10-3 and TRBJ1-4; TRBD1 agrees at 8 bases. The sample taken for sequencing was Tregs sorted from blood. The clonotype originates from a human donor in good health. The CDR3, as DNA: TGTGCCATCACTCAGGGGGCGCCGCCTTCTGAAAAACTGTTTTTT. It translates to CAITQGAPPSEKLFF.